This T cell receptor (beta chain) is drawn from a study of T cell repertoires in cytomegalovirus infection. Points from the study as a whole: Ex vivo responses were dominated by HLA-C-restricted CMV-specific TCR beta clonotypes.

Per germline, CDR1 LNHDA and CDR2 SQIVND (reference sequence). The V and J ends lost 1 base and 8 bases, in that order; junction bases with no gene match: 8. This CDR3 has 15 residues. This clonotype was seen only a few times. Its antigen is still unknown. MiXCR, run by TCRdb on the reads, gives a single entry per CDR3 protein. The sample gives 740,000 or so distinct CDR3 sequences, less than 40% of which show up once; around 2.8% is in the top ten. The source is a human donor in good health (CMV status not recorded). Some clones in this sample may be carry-over from other donors' samples. Sequenced input: PBMCs. The V call is TRBV19, the J call TRBJ2-1, with 7 bases identical to TRBD2. The CDR3, as DNA: TGTGCCAGTAGTATAGGGGGCGGGAGCGGGTATGAGCAGTTCTTC. Its translation is CASSIGGGSGYEQFF.